This T cell receptor (beta chain) originates from a study of T cell responses to AZD1222 COVID-19 vaccine. Study results and limitations: Baseline serostatus was positive in only a handful of AZD1222 recipients. Unmutated variant regions reportedly attract nearly half of all spike-specific TCRs. An increase in Spike-specific TCR breadth and depth was observed after two AZD1222 doses.

Measured with immunoSEQ multiplex PCR; TCRdb has only the in-frame clones, and not every one. The sample yields approximately 140,000 clones, roughly 90% seen once. Details on this clone: Its antigen is undetermined.

The germline V gene encodes CDR1 MNHEY and CDR2 SMNVEV (reference sequence). This CDR3 has 15 amino acids. V lost 0 bases and J 2 bases, leaving 9 bases between the germline ends. The V call is TRBV27, the J call TRBJ2-3; no clear D. The starting material was peripheral blood, obtained on day 0 of AZD1222 vaccination. The clonotype was recovered from an adult in good health. CDR3 sequence: CASSLSGTATDTQYF. DNA of the CDR3: TGTGCCAGCAGTTTATCAGGTACAGCCACAGATACGCAGTATTTT.